Listed below are T cell receptor beta chains from one sample, sequenced in a study of T cells in localized non-small cell lung cancer. Repertoires were generated with immunoSEQ multiplex PCR, while TCRdb's copy carries only in-frame clones and drops some. This table has 70,000 to 85,000 clones, about 81% appearing once. Sequencing used peripheral blood, obtained before any cancer treatment. All receptors come from a female donor at least 60 years old with stage I lung adenocarcinoma. CDR3s include the opening cysteine and the closing phenylalanine or tryptophan. The order of the fields is CDR3 protein, CDR3 DNA, clone size, V gene, J gene, D gene. The D gene is left open where the match is weak. The listing skips clone size in some rows; elsewhere it reads once, few, many or a size class.

CDR3 protein: CASSLAYGSGNTIYF; CDR3 DNA: TGTGCCAGCAGCTTAGCTTACGGTTCTGGAAACACCATATATTTT; clone size: -; V gene: TRBV7-2; J gene: TRBJ1-3; D gene: -
CDR3 protein: CASSIGGGSYNEQFF; CDR3 DNA: TGTGCCAGTAGTATCGGCGGGGGTTCCTACAATGAGCAGTTCTTC; clone size: once; V gene: TRBV19; J gene: TRBJ2-1; D gene: TRBD2
CDR3 protein: CASSLLGQGAGEQYF; CDR3 DNA: TGTGCCAGCAGCCTTCTGGGACAGGGGGCCGGGGAGCAGTACTTC; clone size: -; V gene: TRBV9; J gene: TRBJ2-7; D gene: TRBD1
CDR3 protein: CASIGTGIIYQPQHF; CDR3 DNA: TGTGCCTCAATCGGGACAGGAATTATTTATCAGCCCCAGCATTTT; clone size: -; V gene: TRBV19; J gene: TRBJ1-5; D gene: TRBD1
CDR3 protein: CASSLAGGNSGSPLHF; CDR3 DNA: TGTGCCAGCAGTCTGGCAGGGGGGAACTCGGGTTCACCCCTCCACTTT; clone size: -; V gene: TRBV28; J gene: TRBJ1-6; D gene: TRBD1
CDR3 protein: CASSLSTSGRDGTQYF; CDR3 DNA: TGTGCCAGCAGTTTATCGACTAGCGGGAGGGATGGTACGCAGTATTTT; clone size: -; V gene: TRBV27; J gene: TRBJ2-3; D gene: TRBD2
CDR3 protein: CASSIRDNYGYTF; CDR3 DNA: TGTGCCAGTAGTATCCGGGATAACTATGGCTACACCTTC; clone size: -; V gene: TRBV19; J gene: TRBJ1-2; D gene: -
CDR3 protein: CASSSGLAGLLAGEQFF; CDR3 DNA: TGTGCCAGCAGTTCTGGACTAGCGGGCCTCCTTGCTGGTGAGCAGTTCTTC; clone size: -; V gene: TRBV28; J gene: TRBJ2-1; D gene: TRBD2
CDR3 protein: CASSLNLLGGEKFNEQFF; CDR3 DNA: TGCGCCAGCAGCTTGAACCTTCTTGGAGGGGAAAAGTTTAATGAGCAGTTCTTC; clone size: -; V gene: TRBV5-1; J gene: TRBJ2-1; D gene: -
CDR3 protein: CSALPTDTQYF; CDR3 DNA: TGCAGTGCCCTACCCACAGATACGCAGTATTTT; clone size: once; V gene: TRBV20-1; J gene: TRBJ2-3; D gene: -
CDR3 protein: CASSLWGNYGYTF; CDR3 DNA: TGTGCCAGCAGCTTATGGGGGAACTATGGCTACACCTTC; clone size: -; V gene: TRBV7-9; J gene: TRBJ1-2; D gene: -
CDR3 protein: CASSLGGARNTEAFF; CDR3 DNA: TGCGCCAGCAGCTTGGGGGGGGCGCGGAACACTGAAGCTTTCTTT; clone size: -; V gene: TRBV4-3; J gene: TRBJ1-1; D gene: -
CDR3 protein: CASRTLGTGSPSNTQYF; CDR3 DNA: TGTGCCAGCAGGACCCTCGGGACAGGATCCCCAAGCAATACGCAGTATTTT; clone size: -; V gene: TRBV2; J gene: TRBJ2-3; D gene: TRBD1
CDR3 protein: CASRRGVYGYTF; CDR3 DNA: TGTGCCAGCAGAAGGGGAGTCTATGGCTACACCTTC; clone size: -; V gene: TRBV28; J gene: TRBJ1-2; D gene: -
CDR3 protein: CASTSAGETQYF; CDR3 DNA: TGTGCCAGCACCTCCGCGGGAGAGACCCAGTACTTC; clone size: few; V gene: TRBV28; J gene: TRBJ2-5; D gene: -
CDR3 protein: CASSPGSGSVNEQFF; CDR3 DNA: TGTGCCAGCAGCCCGGGGAGTGGCAGTGTAAATGAGCAGTTCTTC; clone size: -; V gene: TRBV7-3; J gene: TRBJ2-1; D gene: -